The present T cell receptor (beta chain) was sequenced within a study of identical twins. cDNA molecules carried unique molecular identifiers, and template switching added a universal primer site. TCRdb fed the 5' RACE reads into MiXCR, producing one record per CDR3 protein. The repertoire holds 750,000 to 950,000 distinct CDR3 sequences, with 9% to 15% as singletons. The V and J ends lost 0 bases and 13 bases respectively, with 10 bases between them. Germline V gene sequence: CDR1 SNHLY, CDR2 FYNNEI. The CDR3 length is 12 residues. Study-wide findings and caveats: Out-of-frame alpha sequences common to twins were enriched for low generation probability. While abundant cord blood beta clonotypes carried fewer insertions, memory repertoires showed no such pattern.

Regarding this clonotype: What it binds is unknown.

These sequences were also reported in another study, on yellow fever vaccine responses in identical twins. That report adds: Twins' vaccine T cell responses were reported to seem partly convergent and partly personalized.

This sequence joins TRBV2 and TRBJ2-4; D call uncertain. The receptor comes from a woman aged 18-29 years in good health. Sequencing was done on a sample of PBMCs. In nucleotides, the CDR3 is TGTGCCAGCAGTGAAGCACGGAGTTTACAGTACTTC. Amino acid sequence: CASSEARSLQYF.